Following are 11 T cell receptor beta chains from one sample sequenced in a study of a mutant IDH1 vaccine in newly diagnosed glioma. Indicated time point: week 35, safety follow-up. Mutant IDH1 20-mer peptide, at 300 ug, made up each vaccine dose, with topical imiquimod. Which antigens these TCRs recognize remains unknown. The repertoire was sequenced with immunoSEQ multiplex PCR; TCRdb's copy has only in-frame clones and lacks some. The top ten hold 5.5% to 8.5% of the sample, which has around 50,000 clones, roughly 80% seen once. The sequencing used PBMCs, collected from a glioma patient whose treatment included an IDH1 peptide vaccine. The receptors come from a man aged 35 to 55 with glioma.

The chain has TRBV27 and TRBJ2-3, with D tentatively TRBD2 (5 bases). The germline gives CDR1 MNHEY, CDR2 SMNVEV (reference sequence). V was trimmed by 6 bases and J by 2 bases, leaving 12 bases between them. The CDR3 loop spans 14 amino acids. The CDR3 loop reads CASSEGLPTDTQYF. CDR3 bases: TGTGCCAGCAGCGAAGGACTTCCCACAGATACGCAGTATTTT.

The CDR3 reads CASSSNRGNEKLFF. DNA for the CDR3: TGTGCCAGCAGTTCTAACAGGGGTAATGAAAAACTGTTTTTT. V usage is TRBV6-5 and J usage is TRBJ1-4; 7 bases align to TRBD1. Trimming at V came to 4 bases and at J to 4 bases, leaving 3 bases not matched to a gene. The CDR3 contains 14 residues. Germline V gene lookup returns CDR1 MNHEY and CDR2 SVGAGI.

The rearrangement joins TRBV11-3 to TRBJ2-1, with D possibly matching TRBD1 (5 bases). There are 13 residues in the CDR3. Germline V CDR1 and CDR2: SGHNT, YENEEA. V gave up 5 bases and J gave up 7 bases, with 12 bases separating them. This chain's CDR3 is CASSQGGANEQFF. CDR3 coding DNA: TGTGCCAGCAGCCAGGGTGGGGCTAATGAGCAGTTCTTC.

This clone was seen a single time. V gene TRBV6-1 combines with J gene TRBJ2-7, with D unclear. Trimming took off 6 bases at V and 5 bases at J, with 14 bases between the two ends. The CDR3 extends over 13 amino acids. CDR1 is MNHNS, CDR2 SASEGT, per germline. The CDR3 is CASRVVGSHEQYF. The CDR3 DNA follows: TGTGCCAGCAGGGTCGTAGGATCCCACGAGCAGTACTTC.

In this sample, this clone turned up once. The chain couples TRBV7-9 to TRBJ1-5; D is ambiguous. Germline V gives CDR1 SEHNR, CDR2 FQNEAQ (reference sequence). The CDR3 has 13 amino acids. V gave up 6 bases and J gave up 5 bases, with 11 bases separating them. CDR3 DNA sequence: TGTGCCAGCAGTGAGGGTCCCTATCAGCCCCAGCATTTT. This translates into CASSEGPYQPQHF.

CDR3 DNA: TGTGCCAGCAGCTCTACCGGGACAGGGAGACGATATGGCTACACCTTC. Protein: CASSSTGTGRRYGYTF. V usage is TRBV5-6 and J usage is TRBJ1-2; the match to TRBD1 covers 9 bases. Per germline, CDR1 SGHDT and CDR2 YYEEEE. J lost 5 bases, V lost 3 bases, and 11 bases had no gene match. The CDR3 contains 16 residues.

The chain has TRBV6-1 and TRBJ2-1, with D hard to call. Trimming pared 3 bases from V and 5 bases from J, leaving 5 bases between. The CDR3 runs to 12 residues. Germline V CDR1 and CDR2: MNHNS, SASEGT. The CDR3 is CASSDSHNEQFF. The CDR3 nucleotides are TGTGCCAGCAGTGACAGTCACAATGAGCAGTTCTTC.

This clone occurred once. The chain links TRBV5-6 to TRBJ1-5; D is undetermined. The CDR3 runs 12 residues. V was pared by 2 bases and J by 7 bases, with 7 bases between. From germline, CDR1 is SGHDT and CDR2 YYEEEE. The CDR3 DNA is TGTGCCAGCAGCTTTTCAGACCAGCCCCAGCATTTT. Translation: CASSFSDQPQHF.

V and J are TRBV6-1 and TRBJ2-7; possible D gene TRBD1, 5 bases. The CDR3 covers 15 residues. V was clipped by 3 bases and J by 3 bases, with 15 bases between them. The V gene's germline CDR1 is MNHNS and CDR2 SASEGT. The CDR3 sequence: CASSELWTTLYEQYF. Written as DNA, the CDR3 is TGTGCCAGCAGTGAGCTCTGGACAACCCTCTACGAGCAGTACTTC.

The chain is built from TRBV6-1 and TRBJ1-1; D not certain. This CDR3 is 13 amino acids long. Germline CDR1 reads MNHNS; CDR2 reads SASEGT. V was cut by 6 bases and J by 3 bases, with 11 bases left in between. CDR3 nucleotide sequence: TGTGCCAGCAGCCTTACTGGGGACACTGAAGCTTTCTTT. Its protein product is CASSLTGDTEAFF.

This chain joins TRBV11-2 and TRBJ2-7, with TRBD1 matching 7 bases. CDR1 is SGHAT and CDR2 is FQNNGV in the germline V gene. This CDR3 region has 15 residues. V lost 1 base and J lost 0; bases outside the gene matches: 3. The DNA of the CDR3 is TGTGCCAGCAGCTTAGGGTCAGGGGGCTCCTACGAGCAGTACTTC. Its protein product is CASSLGSGGSYEQYF.